This paragraph covers one T cell receptor (beta chain) sequence. In germline, CDR1 is SGHTA, CDR2 FQGNSA. V was clipped by 5 bases and J by 7 bases, with 24 bases between them. This CDR3 has 17 residues. These data are taken from a study of cytomegalovirus exposure and HLA in healthy donors. TCRdb's copy holds only in-frame clones and misses some; the assay was immunoSEQ multiplex PCR. The repertoire holds under 110,000 clones, with about 87% as singletons. This clonotype was obtained from a woman between 18 and 29 years old in good health and CMV-seropositive. Source material: PBMCs. The chain combines TRBV7-2 with TRBJ1-3; tentatively, D is TRBD1 (6 bases). In DNA form, the CDR3 reads TGTGCCAGCAGCACTAATTATAGACAGGTCCGAGGGAACACCATATATTTT. It codes for CASSTNYRQVRGNTIYF.